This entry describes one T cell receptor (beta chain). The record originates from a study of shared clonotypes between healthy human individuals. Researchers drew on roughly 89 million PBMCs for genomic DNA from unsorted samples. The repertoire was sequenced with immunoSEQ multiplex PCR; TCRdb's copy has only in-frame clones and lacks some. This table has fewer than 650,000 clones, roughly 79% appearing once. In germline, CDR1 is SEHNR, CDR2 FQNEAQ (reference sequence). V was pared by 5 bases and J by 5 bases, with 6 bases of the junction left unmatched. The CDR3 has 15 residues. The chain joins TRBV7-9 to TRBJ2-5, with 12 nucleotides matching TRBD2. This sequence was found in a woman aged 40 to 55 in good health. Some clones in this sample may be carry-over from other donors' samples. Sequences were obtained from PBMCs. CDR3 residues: CASSTSGRPEETQYF. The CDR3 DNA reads TGTGCCAGCAGCACTAGCGGGAGGCCCGAGGAGACCCAGTACTTC.